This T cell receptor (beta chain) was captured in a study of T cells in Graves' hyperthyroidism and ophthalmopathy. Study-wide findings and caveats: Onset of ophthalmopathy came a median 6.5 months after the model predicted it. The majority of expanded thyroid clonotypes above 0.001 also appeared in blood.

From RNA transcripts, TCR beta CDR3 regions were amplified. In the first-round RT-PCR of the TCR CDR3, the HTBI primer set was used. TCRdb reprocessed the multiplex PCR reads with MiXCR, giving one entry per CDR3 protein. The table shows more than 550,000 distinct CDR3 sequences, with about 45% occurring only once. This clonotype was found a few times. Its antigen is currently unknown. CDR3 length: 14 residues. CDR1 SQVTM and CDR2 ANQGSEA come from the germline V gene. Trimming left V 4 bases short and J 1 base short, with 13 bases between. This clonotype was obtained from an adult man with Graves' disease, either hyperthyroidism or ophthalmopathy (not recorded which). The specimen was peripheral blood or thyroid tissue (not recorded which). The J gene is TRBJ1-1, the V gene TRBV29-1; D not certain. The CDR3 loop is CSVVLWLQNTEAFF. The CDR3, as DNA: TGCAGCGTTGTCTTGTGGCTGCAGAACACTGAAGCTTTCTTT.